The rows below give T cell receptor beta chains drawn from one sample of a study of cytomegalovirus exposure and HLA in healthy donors. The assay was immunoSEQ multiplex PCR, and TCRdb's table has in-frame clones only and misses some. The sample includes under 200,000 clones, about an eighth of them seen just once. Sequences were obtained from PBMCs. The receptors shown here come from a man between 45 and 60 years old in good health and CMV-seropositive. CDR3s include the opening cysteine and the closing phenylalanine or tryptophan. D genes are given only for firm matches. The listing skips clone size in some rows; elsewhere it reads once, few, many or a size class.

J gene	D gene	clone size	V gene	CDR3 protein	CDR3 DNA
TRBJ1-4	-	few	TRBV5-1	CASSIGTGGYEKLFF	TGCGCCAGCAGCATCGGGACGGGAGGGTATGAAAAACTGTTTTTT
TRBJ1-3	-	-	TRBV28	CASSFGTPGNTIYF	TGTGCCAGCAGTTTCGGGACTCCTGGAAACACCATATATTTT
TRBJ1-5	TRBD1	-	TRBV6-5	CASSSGLTTGWWHF	TGTGCCAGCAGTTCCGGGCTGACGACAGGGTGGTGGCATTTT
TRBJ1-5	-	-	TRBV27	CASSFGLTQPQHF	TGTGCCAGCAGTTTCGGACTAACTCAGCCCCAGCATTTT
TRBJ1-1	-	few	TRBV27	CASSSWTSNTEAFF	TGTGCCAGCAGTTCCTGGACATCGAACACTGAAGCTTTCTTT
TRBJ1-5	-	few	TRBV18	CASSAAGGNQPQHF	TGTGCCAGCTCTGCGGCGGGGGGAAATCAGCCCCAGCATTTT
TRBJ2-5	TRBD2	-	TRBV9	CASSVEAGSTTQYF	TGTGCCAGCAGCGTAGAAGCGGGGAGCACGACCCAGTACTTC
TRBJ1-2	-	few	TRBV5-4	CASSSELGGYTF	TGTGCCAGCAGCTCGGAGCTGGGTGGCTACACCTTC
TRBJ1-2	TRBD1	-	TRBV19	CASSPARTGNYGYTF	TGTGCCAGTAGTCCGGCAAGGACAGGGAACTATGGCTACACCTTC
TRBJ1-2	-	few	TRBV9	CASSVVPLDLSYGYTF	TGTGCCAGCAGCGTAGTTCCGCTCGACTTATCCTATGGCTACACCTTC
TRBJ1-2	TRBD1	-	TRBV5-4	CASSSGQGFNYGYTF	TGTGCCAGCAGCTCGGGACAGGGGTTTAACTATGGCTACACCTTC
TRBJ2-1	TRBD2	-	TRBV5-1	CASRTSGGIPQEQFF	TGCGCCAGCAGAACTAGCGGGGGGATCCCCCAGGAGCAGTTCTTC
TRBJ1-6	-	-	TRBV6-5	CASSLWGEGNSPLHF	TGTGCCAGCAGCCTCTGGGGGGAGGGGAATTCACCCCTCCACTTT
TRBJ2-2	-	few	TRBV15	CATSKGQPTGELFF	TGTGCCACCAGCAAAGGACAACCGACCGGGGAGCTGTTTTTT
TRBJ1-2	TRBD1	few	TRBV11-2	CASSPTGSILYGYTF	TGTGCCAGCAGCCCGACAGGGAGCATCCTCTATGGCTACACCTTC
TRBJ1-6	TRBD1	few	TRBV5-6	CASSLVAGTGGNSPLHF	TGTGCCAGCAGCTTGGTGGCGGGGACAGGTGGTAATTCACCCCTCCACTTT
TRBJ2-5	-	few	TRBV7-9	CASSPGRSEETQYF	TGTGCCAGCAGCCCGGGTCGGTCGGAAGAGACCCAGTACTTC
TRBJ2-1	TRBD1	few	TRBV4-3	CASSQSGTGGWYEQFF	TGCGCCAGCAGCCAGTCCGGGACAGGGGGCTGGTATGAGCAGTTCTTC
TRBJ2-7	-	few	TRBV4-3	CASSQDLFGAYEQYF	TGCGCCAGCAGCCAAGATCTTTTCGGGGCCTACGAGCAGTACTTC
TRBJ2-2	-	few	TRBV11-3	CASSPQGPSTGELFF	TGTGCCAGCAGCCCACAGGGTCCGAGCACCGGGGAGCTGTTTTTT
TRBJ1-3	-	-	TRBV25-1	CASSRSITSGNTIYF	TGTGCCAGCAGCCGGAGCATCACCTCTGGAAACACCATATATTTT
TRBJ2-2	-	-	TRBV7-9	CASSSIGSYATGELFF	TGTGCCAGCAGCTCCATTGGGAGTTACGCCACCGGGGAGCTGTTTTTT
TRBJ2-5	TRBD2	-	TRBV10-1	CASSESKKRGDQETQYF	TGCGCCAGCAGTGAGTCGAAGAAGCGGGGGGACCAAGAGACCCAGTACTTC
TRBJ2-7	TRBD1	-	TRBV30	CAWSRDRVVSGEQYF	TGTGCCTGGAGCCGGGACAGGGTGGTCTCGGGAGAGCAGTACTTC
TRBJ1-1	-	few	TRBV5-4	CASSFSWGEAREAFF	TGTGCCAGCAGCTTCTCCTGGGGGGAAGCCCGTGAAGCTTTCTTT
TRBJ1-2	TRBD1	few	TRBV2	CASREGQGSYGYTF	TGTGCCAGCAGAGAAGGACAGGGAAGCTATGGCTACACCTTC
TRBJ1-1	TRBD1	-	TRBV9	CASSVATGPNTEAFF	TGTGCCAGCAGCGTAGCGACAGGGCCGAACACTGAAGCTTTCTTT
TRBJ1-3	TRBD1	-	TRBV5-4	CASSSGQAGNTIYF	TGTGCCAGCAGCTCAGGACAGGCTGGAAACACCATATATTTT
TRBJ2-2	-	few	TRBV6-5	CASSLAAGTGELFF	TGTGCCAGCAGTCTTGCAGCGGGCACCGGGGAGCTGTTTTTT
TRBJ1-2	-	few	TRBV4-1	CASSQVGGGKGYTF	TGCGCCAGCAGCCAAGTAGGGGGGGGCAAGGGCTACACCTTC
TRBJ2-2	TRBD1	few	TRBV5-5	CASSLVSLDRGRVGELFF	TGTGCCAGCAGCTTGGTGTCTTTGGACAGGGGGCGAGTCGGGGAGCTGTTTTTT
TRBJ1-1	TRBD1	-	TRBV5-4	CASSQTGQGKNTEAFF	TGTGCCAGCAGCCAAACCGGACAGGGGAAGAACACTGAAGCTTTCTTT
TRBJ1-3	-	-	TRBV30	CAWSRDIGNTIYF	TGTGCCTGGAGTAGGGACATCGGAAACACCATATATTTT
TRBJ1-2	-	-	TRBV13	CASNRGGISYGYTF	TGTGCCAGCAATAGAGGAGGTATTTCCTATGGCTACACCTTC
TRBJ1-3	TRBD1	few	TRBV5-6	CASSWTGYSGNTIYF	TGTGCCAGCAGCTGGACAGGGTACTCTGGAAACACCATATATTTT
TRBJ1-2	-	-	TRBV19	CASTPQPIGGGLYGYTF	TGTGCCAGTACTCCCCAACCCATAGGCGGAGGCCTCTATGGCTACACCTTC
TRBJ2-5	TRBD1	few	TRBV5-1	CASSFGQGGRQETQYF	TGCGCCAGCAGCTTCGGACAGGGGGGCCGGCAAGAGACCCAGTACTTC
TRBJ2-2	-	-	TRBV18	CASSPPAGELFF	TGTGCCAGCTCACCCCCCGCCGGGGAGCTGTTTTTT
TRBJ2-3	-	few	TRBV29-1	CSALGGDTQYF	TGCAGCGCCCTGGGGGGAGATACGCAGTATTTT
TRBJ1-2	-	few	TRBV30	CAWSRPPGRGAYTF	TGTGCCTGGAGCCGCCCTCCGGGGAGGGGCGCCTACACCTTC
TRBJ2-3	-	few	TRBV5-1	CASSLEGAGTDTQYF	TGCGCCAGCAGCTTGGAAGGGGCTGGGACAGATACGCAGTATTTT